Here is one T cell receptor beta chain with its context. This clone turned up a few times. Its cognate antigen has yet to be identified. Nothing much larger sits one base from this clone, and base qualities are not available. Receptors were amplified or captured by the immunoSEQ multiplex PCR assay. The multiplex PCR relied on a mix of 60 forward primers for TCR Vbeta segments and 13 reverse primers for TCR Jbeta segments. A multiplex PCR assay on genomic DNA amplified the CDR3 region of rearranged TCR beta genes. The amplified TCR beta libraries were sequenced on the Illumina HiSeq System as 87-base-pair reads. The paper's processing steps were these. A later analysis counted tens of millions of unique TCR beta chains across the 670 or so repertoires, and around 9.9 million of these chains were shared by at least two donors. A nearest-neighbor algorithm error-corrected the raw reads and collapsed the reads into unique sequences, merging closely related sequences to remove PCR and sequencing errors. Alignment of CDR3 sequences to IMGT reference sequences was used to assign V, D and J gene segments. For a sequence to be retained, at least a six-nucleotide match to both a V gene segment and a J gene segment was required. Rearrangements were classified as productive when the CDR3 lacked stop codons and remained in frame with V and J, and all other rearrangements were classified as non-productive. CDR3 was defined according to IMGT convention as the region running from the second conserved V-encoded cysteine to the conserved J-encoded phenylalanine. The earlier analysis of about 590 of the donors excluded sequences that lacked an unambiguous match to a single V gene segment. In an earlier analysis of around 590 of the donors, a V segment was called functional when productive rearrangements were above 56.7%, and segregating when the standard deviation between donors exceeded 5%. To diagnose cytomegalovirus status from the catalog of TCR beta chain sequences, a statistical classification framework was built. A later analysis assigned V and J genes by comparing TCR nucleotide sequences with IMGT/GENE-DB human TR gene sequences. In a later analysis, CDR3 sequences and most-parsimonious VDJ recombination scenarios were assigned using the TCRdist pipeline. In a later analysis, every TCR beta chain was defined by the combination of its CDR3 amino acid sequence and its V-gene family, and reads without a unique V-gene family were dropped. As a way to deal with suspected cross-contamination and a sequencing artifact, a later analysis dropped nearly 600 nucleotide sequences that were highly shared and had low generation probability. A later analysis calculated a clonal expansion index for each public chain from normalized within-repertoire ranks of inferred template counts. In a later analysis, generation probabilities were computed using a VDJ recombination model fitted to out-of-frame rearrangements, and the results were checked against IGoR. In a later analysis, hypergeometric tests were used to score TCR-TCR, TCR-HLA and TCR-CMV co-occurrence, with a repertoire-size bias correction applied to TCR pairs. A later analysis estimated false discovery rates by permuting HLA or CMV assignments 20 times. In a later analysis, co-occurring TCRs were grouped using DBSCAN, and TCRdist sequence similarity was added for clustering within HLA-allele-positive subsets. Repertoires with fewer than 30,000 or more than 120,000 public chains were left out of co-occurrence clustering, as were five repertoires with anomalous nucleotide sharing. TCRdb provides this immuneACCESS table in a form limited to in-frame rearrangements. Some clones are lacking; in checked studies, under half of them reflect an unresolved V gene, and why the rest are absent is not known. V, J and clone size are taken as reported in that table, and D and trimming were inferred from the DNA itself. For this sample there are about 130,000 clones; 50% to 75% appear just once. The ten largest clones represent 2.4% of the sample.

This sample stems from a study of cytomegalovirus exposure and HLA in healthy donors (dated by TCRdb to 2016 to 2017). Broadly, across the study: An earlier analysis of approximately 640 of the donors reported 250 to 300 Gb of sequence data and some 120 million unique TCR beta sequences from about 179 million T cells. In an earlier analysis of 587 of the donors, high-throughput TCR beta sequencing was used to judge whether each TCR beta V gene segment behaved as functional or pseudogenic. The T cell repertoires of 550 to 850 subjects were profiled by immunosequencing and related to cytomegalovirus serostatus. An early release that covered several hundred HLA-typed donors contained about 300 gigabases of sequencing data and tens of millions of unique TCR sequences. Several DR-DQ haplotypes were handled as single units for association and clustering because linkage in the cohort was strong. To predict cytomegalovirus infection status, the study brought together high-throughput TCR immunosequencing, statistical association of individual TCRs with disease status, and machine learning. Besides the first cohort of around 700 subjects, a separate validation cohort made up of 120 or so different subjects was used. Across around 400 genotyped donors of the cohort, an average of about 250,000 unique TCR beta nucleotide sequences per donor were sequenced, and about a sixth of those sequences were non-productive. A later analysis re-examined previously published TCR beta repertoires from more than 650 donors and added high-resolution HLA genotyping to investigate patterns of TCR occurrence. Every discovery cohort repertoire had been produced on one sequencing platform. The number of typed donors differed by locus: roughly 629-640 for A, B, C, DRB1 and DQB1; about 520 for DQA1; over 600 for DPA1; and around 450 for DPB1. Alongside the repertoire data, information on donor age, sex, ethnicity and CMV serostatus was compiled. Both class I and class II loci were covered by HLA typing, at four-digit resolution. Among the roughly 400 genotyped donors, about 85% belonged to the genetic ancestry cluster associated with self-reported Caucasian donors. The later analysis used no new phenotypic data to find candidate immune exposures, relying instead on TCR beta sequences and their occurrence across donors. The study was designed to test whether signatures of past pathogen exposure could be identified by cataloging public T cell receptors. In a later genetic analysis, genome-wide SNP genotypes for about 65% of the 666 donors were used, and that subset was treated as a discovery cohort. General conclusions and limits of the study: A further reported finding was that TCR beta sequences accurately predicted the HLA-A and HLA-B alleles for most subjects in the first cohort. The presence/absence analyses assumed that sequencing depth was roughly uniform across donors, and that assumption may not be true. A later analysis found that HLA-associated TCR beta chains were more clonally expanded and had lower generation probabilities than equally common non-associated chains. In a later analysis, several top co-occurrence clusters were reported to appear linked to parvovirus B19, influenza, CMV and Epstein-Barr virus. The classifier was reported to diagnose cytomegalovirus status with high specificity and sensitivity in both the original cohort and the validation cohort. Specific HLA alleles were associated with some 15,000 TCR beta sequences at a false discovery rate of 0.05 in a later analysis. The earlier analysis of some 540 of the donors excluded roughly 17 rarely observed V segments, including chromosome 9 orphons, because counts were too low. In a later analysis, most CMV-associated TCR beta chains were found to appear HLA-restricted, with HLA associations seemingly driven largely by CMV exposure. In a later analysis, TCR association rates were found to vary across HLA loci, with the most associated TCRs seen for DRB1 alleles and the fewest for HLA-C alleles. The only immune exposure information available for the cohort was CMV serostatus. A few of the identified cytomegalovirus-associated TCR beta chains were confirmed in vitro to be specific for cytomegalovirus antigens. Strong co-occurrence of HLA alleles, especially DR and DQ, made assigning TCR associations to individual alleles difficult. In an earlier analysis of 587 of the donors, most TCR beta V segments were observed in productive rearrangements about 87% or about 30% of the time, broadly matching IMGT annotations. V-gene and J-gene trimming of TCR beta chains was associated with a missense DCLRE1C variant in a later genetic analysis, and the association was replicated in an independent cohort. It was suggested by the authors that the approach could potentially be generalized to other disease states and immunological phenotypes. Most TCR sequences were observed very rarely across donors, whereas some public TCRs were present in many individuals. Because HLA typing was missing for some donors at each locus, association tests included only the typed subset. In a later genetic analysis, fewer N-insertions in productive TCRs were reported among donors in an Asian-associated ancestry cluster than the approximately 670-donor mean. In the study, 150 to 200 TCR beta chains were listed as associated with cytomegalovirus. Correlated functional status among segregating V segments might be attributable to linkage disequilibrium, but an unknown experimental factor could not be ruled out. Some IMGT-functional V segments, including TRBV6-2 and TRBV6-3, could not be told apart with the 87-base-pair reads, so those segments were excluded. A group of highly shared sequence variants was considered likely to be a technical artifact of the sequencing pipeline. The cohort was sequenced for TCR beta chains only, and without alpha or paired-chain data the features that could be detected were limited.

The cohort comprised several hundred healthy bone marrow donors. Cohort members were all nominally healthy when sampled, although unrecorded immune exposures were likely present. The donor was CMV seronegative and was included in the group of around 320 seronegative cohort members. Each donor provided a peripheral blood sample, and peripheral blood mononuclear cells were used for TCR beta sequencing. The Qiagen DNeasy Blood Extraction Kit was used to extract genomic DNA from the blood cell samples. A distance of 8 bases separates the germline ends of V and J, which lose 5 bases and 0 bases respectively. The germline V gene (reference sequence) sets CDR1 to LNHNV and CDR2 to YYDKDF. The CDR3 covers 15 residues, taking in both the cysteine and the phenylalanine. The CDR3 DNA has 45 bases and is translated from base 1.

This TCR derives from a woman aged 40 to 50 in good health and CMV-seronegative. The sequencing input was PBMCs. The chain was built from TRBV15 and TRBJ2-6, with the D gene not clear enough to name. The DNA reads TGTGCCACCAGCGTCCGGAGCTCTGGGGCCAACGTCCTGACTTTC. Its translation reads: CATSVRSSGANVLTF. Extended through the reference TRBV15 and TRBJ2-6 proteins, this CDR3 yields the full variable domain: DAMVIQNPRYQVTQFGKPVTLSCSQTLNHNVMYWYQQKSSQAPKLLFHYYDKDFNNEADTPDNFQSRRPNTSFCFLDIRSPGLGDTAMYLCATSVRSSGANVLTFGAGSRLTVL.